Presented here are 30 T cell receptor beta chains from one specimen sequenced in a study of cytomegalovirus exposure and HLA in healthy donors. The PCR was carried out with 60 Vbeta primers and 13 Jbeta primers. Data came from immunoSEQ multiplex PCR; TCRdb stores just in-frame clones and leaves some out. The sample yields 150,000 to 200,000 clones, around 77% seen once. The specimen sequenced was PBMCs. All receptors come from a woman aged 40-49 years in good health and CMV-seronegative.

The sample holds a few counts of this clone. J is TRBJ2-3 and V is TRBV29-1; TRBD1 is a possible D gene (5 bases). V dropped 6 bases and J dropped 2 bases, with 15 bases sitting between them. The germline V gene has CDR1 SQVTM and CDR2 ANQGSEA. This CDR3 spans 14 amino acids. CDR3 region: CSVSGHADTDTQYF. For the CDR3, the DNA is TGCAGCGTCTCCGGACATGCCGACACAGATACGCAGTATTTT.

V gene TRBV6-1 combines with J gene TRBJ2-1; 12 positions agree with TRBD1. V dropped 8 bases and J dropped 15; count of bases not matched to a gene: 17. The CDR3 totals 15 residues. The germline gives CDR1 MNHNS, CDR2 SASEGT. This chain's CDR3 is CASFQGQGAFLWLFF. DNA of the CDR3: TGTGCCAGCTTCCAGGGACAGGGGGCGTTTCTCTGGCTGTTCTTC.

This chain uses TRBV5-1 with TRBJ2-7, with 10 bases that match TRBD2. The CDR3 totals 14 residues. The V gene end was trimmed by 4 bases and the J gene end by 7 bases; junction bases not matched to a gene: 8. Germline V CDR1 and CDR2: SGHRS, YFSETQ. CDR3 bases: TGCGCCAGCAGCCGTAGCGGGAGGTTATGGGAGCAGTACTTC. It yields the protein CASSRSGRLWEQYF.

The CDR3 reads CASSQVMAREQETQYF. CDR3 DNA sequence: TGCGCCAGCAGCCAAGTAATGGCTAGGGAGCAAGAGACCCAGTACTTC. This chain connects TRBV4-1 to TRBJ2-5; maybe TRBD2 (5 bases). The V end lost 1 base, the J end lost 2 bases, and 14 bases lay between the germline ends. The CDR3 has 16 residues. CDR1 is MGHRA, CDR2 YSYEKL, per germline.

The chain joins TRBV11-2 to TRBJ2-7; 7 nucleotides match TRBD2. Germline V gene data show CDR1 as SGHAT and CDR2 as FQNNGV. The CDR3 totals 15 residues. V lost 2 bases to trimming and J lost 2 bases; unmatched junction nucleotides: 6. The CDR3 DNA follows: TGTGCCAGCAGCTTATATGGCGGGAGACCCTACGAGCAGTACTTC. Amino acids: CASSLYGGRPYEQYF.

This chain links TRBV27 with TRBJ2-7, with 10 bases that match TRBD1. There are 17 residues in the CDR3. Germline CDR1 and CDR2: MNHEY and SMNVEV (reference sequence). Trimming removed 1 base from V and 5 bases from J; junction bases left unmatched: 11. The CDR3, as DNA: TGTGCCAGCAGTTTATTTGGGACAGGGGACCCTCGTGACGAGCAGTACTTC. Translated, it gives CASSLFGTGDPRDEQYF.

This clone was counted only a few times. This chain links TRBV7-2 with TRBJ1-2; TRBD1 aligns across 10 bases. V lost 1 base and J lost 5; bases outside the gene matches: 1. The CDR3 loop spans 14 amino acids. In germline, CDR1 is SGHTA, CDR2 FQGNSA. The CDR3: CASSLGTGGYGYTF. CDR3 nucleotides: TGTGCCAGCAGCTTAGGGACAGGGGGGTATGGCTACACCTTC.

The V call is TRBV6-6, the J call TRBJ2-1, with 7 bases identical to TRBD2. From germline, CDR1 is MNHNY and CDR2 SVGAGI (reference sequence). The V and J ends lost 6 bases and 6 bases, in that order; junction bases with no gene match: 2. This CDR3 has 12 residues. The CDR3 protein is CASSPSGNEQFF. DNA for the CDR3: TGTGCCAGCAGCCCTAGCGGCAATGAGCAGTTCTTC.

This sequence joins TRBV6-6 and TRBJ1-5, with a tentative D call TRBD1 (6 bases). V lost 6 bases and J lost 0, with 9 bases in between. The germline V gene encodes CDR1 MNHNY and CDR2 SVGAGI (reference sequence). The CDR3 sequence is 14 residues long. CDR3 DNA sequence: TGTGCCAGCAGGACAGGCTATAGCAATCAGCCCCAGCATTTT. Its translation: CASRTGYSNQPQHF.

The CDR3 DNA follows: TGTGCCTGGAGTGTACCGACAGAGAATCAGCCCCAGCATTTT. Protein sequence: CAWSVPTENQPQHF. The chain is built from TRBV30 and TRBJ1-5, with D possibly matching TRBD1 (5 bases). The V end was cut by 0 bases, the J end by 4 bases, with 10 bases between. CDR1 and CDR2 (germline): GTSNPN, SVGIG (reference sequence). CDR3 length: 14 amino acids.

This chain joins TRBV28 and TRBJ2-2; possible D gene TRBD2, 5 bases. CDR3 length equals 14 residues. V shed 4 bases and J shed 8 bases, with 14 bases lying between them. Germline CDR1 and CDR2: MDHEN and SYDVKM. The CDR3 loop is CASSYNSRGGELFF. The CDR3 bases are TGTGCCAGCAGTTACAACTCCCGAGGGGGGGAGCTGTTTTTT.

The rearrangement joins TRBV5-1 to TRBJ1-2; 7 positions agree with TRBD1. The V gene end was trimmed by 1 base and the J gene end by 4 bases; junction bases not matched to a gene: 4. Germline V gene data show CDR1 as SGHRS and CDR2 as YFSETQ. The CDR3 runs 14 residues. The CDR3 DNA reads as TGCGCCAGCAGCTTGTCAGACAGGGTCTATGGCTACACCTTC. Amino acid sequence: CASSLSDRVYGYTF.

V usage is TRBV28 and J usage is TRBJ1-1, with D possibly being TRBD1 (6 bases). V lost 6 bases and J lost 3, with 14 bases in between. This CDR3 has 14 amino acids. CDR1 and CDR2 from the germline V gene are MDHEN and SYDVKM. The DNA for the CDR3 is TGTGCCAGCAGCATGACGTACAGGGACACTGAAGCTTTCTTT. This translates into CASSMTYRDTEAFF.

The V call is TRBV18, the J call TRBJ1-1; 7 bases fit TRBD1. After removal of 3 bases from V and 2 bases from J, the junction contained 9 bases not matched to a gene. This CDR3 region has 16 residues. Germline V gives CDR1 KGHSH, CDR2 LQKENI. CDR3 region: CASSPTDRSGNTEAFF. DNA of the CDR3: TGTGCCAGCTCACCCACGGACAGGTCGGGAAACACTGAAGCTTTCTTT. Based on the CDR3 plus reference TRBV18 and TRBJ1-1, the full variable domain is NAGVMQNPRHLVRRRGQEARLRCSPMKGHSHVYWYRQLPEEGLKFMVYLQKENIIDESGMPKERFSAEFPKEGPSILRIQQVVRGDSAAYFCASSPTDRSGNTEAFFGQGTRLTVV.

This chain connects TRBV27 to TRBJ2-7, with 8 bases matching TRBD2. The J segment lost 2 bases and the V segment lost 5 bases, leaving 11 bases of the junction unmatched. CDR1 MNHEY and CDR2 SMNVEV come from the germline V gene (reference sequence). This CDR3 is built from 16 residues. The CDR3, as DNA: TGTGCCAGCAGTACACGTAGCGGGAACCCTCCCTACGAGCAGTACTTC. Its translation is CASSTRSGNPPYEQYF.

The V call is TRBV5-5, the J call TRBJ2-2, with D unclear. The CDR3 is 15 residues long. CDR1 and CDR2 from the germline V gene are SGHKS and YYEKEE (reference sequence). Deletions cut 3 bases from V and 0 bases from J, with 9 bases between. This CDR3 is CASSSQLANTGELFF. CDR3 DNA: TGTGCCAGCAGCTCTCAACTTGCGAACACCGGGGAGCTGTTTTTT.

The chain recombines TRBV27 with TRBJ2-1; TRBD2 matches 14 bases. V was clipped by 0 bases and J by 1 base; unmatched bases: 5. Germline V gene sequence: CDR1 MNHEY, CDR2 SMNVEV (reference sequence). The CDR3 runs to 19 residues. The chain's CDR3 is CASSLSGTSGRRSYNEQFF. The CDR3 coding sequence is TGTGCCAGCAGTTTATCCGGGACTAGCGGGAGAAGGTCCTACAATGAGCAGTTCTTC.

This clone has more than one count but fewer than ten. V gene TRBV20-1 combines with J gene TRBJ1-1, with D hard to call. V lost 6 bases and J 5 bases, leaving 10 bases between the germline ends. The CDR3 covers 11 residues. CDR1 is DFQATT and CDR2 is SNEGSKA in the germline V gene (reference sequence). The CDR3 DNA sequence: TGCAGTGCGACTCGAGAAACTGAAGCTTTCTTT. Protein product: CSATRETEAFF.

The V gene is TRBV27, the J gene TRBJ1-6, with 7 bases aligning to TRBD1. The CDR3 covers 13 residues. V trimming: 4 bases; J trimming: 15 bases; junction bases outside the gene matches: 9. CDR1 is MNHEY, CDR2 SMNVEV, per germline (reference sequence). This CDR3 is CASSSTTGTDLHF. The CDR3 DNA is TGTGCCAGCAGTTCGACGACAGGGACGGACCTCCACTTT.

This clone was picked up a small number of times. The chain joins TRBV30 to TRBJ2-7; TRBD1 matches at 9 bases. Germline CDR1 reads GTSNPN; CDR2 reads SVGIG (reference sequence). The CDR3 has 13 amino acids. The CDR3 DNA is TGTGCGCTGAGGTGGACAGGGGAATACGAGCAGTACTTC. This encodes CALRWTGEYEQYF.

The J gene is TRBJ1-1, the V gene TRBV6-5; 8 positions agree with TRBD1. The V segment lost 6 bases and the J segment 7 bases; nucleotides outside the gene matches: 7. The CDR3 has 13 residues. Germline CDR1 is MNHEY and CDR2 is SVGAGI. This CDR3 reads CASSRTGRNEAFF. The CDR3 DNA is TGTGCCAGCAGCAGGACAGGGCGAAATGAAGCTTTCTTT.

The chain uses TRBV14 and TRBJ2-2; TRBD2 matches at 10 bases. This CDR3 has 15 residues. V lost 1 base to trimming and J lost 6 bases; unmatched junction nucleotides: 2. Germline V lookup: CDR1 SGHDN, CDR2 FVKESK. The CDR3 bases are TGTGCCAGCAGCCAAGTGGGGACTAGCGCCGGGGAGCTGTTTTTT. This codes for CASSQVGTSAGELFF.

This clone was recorded a few times. The CDR3 spells CASSSGVNQPQHF. As DNA, the CDR3 is TGCGCCAGCAGTTCGGGGGTTAATCAGCCCCAGCATTTT. This chain connects TRBV5-1 to TRBJ1-5; D might be TRBD1 (5 bases). The CDR3 is 13 residues long. With 5 bases removed from V and 4 bases from J, the gap between germline ends came to 10 bases. Looked up from germline, CDR1 is SGHRS and CDR2 is YFSETQ.

This clone has a single count. The J gene is TRBJ1-5, the V gene TRBV19, with D possibly TRBD1 on 5 matching bases. Germline V gene lookup returns CDR1 LNHDA and CDR2 SQIVND (reference sequence). The CDR3 spans 16 residues. V was clipped by 5 bases and J by 1 base, with 15 bases between them. The CDR3 spells CASSLLRGGSNQPQHF. CDR3 nucleotide sequence: TGTGCCAGTAGTCTCTTGAGGGGAGGAAGCAATCAGCCCCAGCATTTT.

The chain links TRBV18 to TRBJ1-1; D remains unclear. The V and J ends lost 4 bases and 0 bases respectively, with 12 bases between them. Germline CDR1 reads KGHSH; CDR2 reads LQKENI. This CDR3 is 15 amino acids long. As DNA, the CDR3 is TGTGCCAGCTCACGAACGAGCGGAATGAACACTGAAGCTTTCTTT. This encodes CASSRTSGMNTEAFF.

This sequence joins TRBV18 and TRBJ2-7, with 7 nucleotides matching TRBD1. There are 15 residues in the CDR3. Germline CDR1 is KGHSH and CDR2 is LQKENI. V lost 4 bases and J lost 2; bases outside the gene matches: 8. CDR3 DNA: TGTGCCAGCTCACTAAGACAGGGAGACCCCTACGAGCAGTACTTC. Residues: CASSLRQGDPYEQYF.

This chain uses TRBV28 with TRBJ1-3; unclear D gene. The CDR3 is made up of 14 amino acids. Trimming left V 2 bases short and J 2 bases short, with 7 bases between. Germline CDR1 reads MDHEN; CDR2 reads SYDVKM. The CDR3 region is CASSLVTAGNTIYF. The CDR3 bases are TGTGCCAGCAGTTTAGTCACAGCTGGAAACACCATATATTTT. The complete variable domain, with remaining parts taken from reference TRBV28 and TRBJ1-3, reads DVKVTQSSRYLVKRTGEKVFLECVQDMDHENMFWYRQDPGLGLRLIYFSYDVKMKEKGDIPEGYSVSREKKERFSLILESASTNQTSMYLCASSLVTAGNTIYFGEGSWLTVV.

The chain recombines TRBV7-9 with TRBJ2-7; 9 bases line up with TRBD2. V shed 4 bases, J shed 2 bases, and the junction held 9 bases outside the gene matches. This CDR3 contains 16 residues. Germline V gives CDR1 SEHNR, CDR2 FQNEAQ (reference sequence). The CDR3 protein is CASSSPGLARAYEQYF. The CDR3 DNA is TGTGCCAGCAGCTCACCGGGACTAGCTAGGGCCTACGAGCAGTACTTC.

This clone has only one observation. The chain carries TRBV28 and TRBJ1-2; 10 nucleotides agree with TRBD1. From germline, CDR1 is MDHEN and CDR2 SYDVKM. V trimming: 6 bases; J trimming: 3 bases; junction bases outside the gene matches: 4. This CDR3 comprises 14 residues. This chain's CDR3 is CASRRQGADYGYTF. DNA of the CDR3: TGTGCCAGCAGAAGACAGGGGGCGGACTATGGCTACACCTTC.

The CDR3 DNA follows: TGTGCCAGTAGTATTGGGGACAGGGCCCCAAATAAGCAGTACTTC. Protein sequence: CASSIGDRAPNKQYF. The J gene is TRBJ2-7, the V gene TRBV19; 9 positions agree with TRBD1. Germline V gives CDR1 LNHDA, CDR2 SQIVND (reference sequence). V lost 3 bases, J lost 8 bases, and 11 bases stayed unmatched. The CDR3 covers 15 residues. The variable domain in full, with the rest retrieved from reference TRBV19 and TRBJ2-7, is DGGITQSPKYLFRKEGQNVTLSCEQNLNHDAMYWYRQDPGQGLRLIYYSQIVNDFQKGDIAEGYSVSREKKESFPLTVTSAQKNPTAFYLCASSIGDRAPNKQYFGPGTRLTVT.